Each of the 25 T cell receptor beta chains below was sequenced from the same sample in a study of blood T cells in healthy people across ages. Primers used in a second PCR of roughly 6 to 12 cycles were a sample-barcoded 5' primer and a J-beta primer mix. TCRdb itself ran the 5' RACE reads through MiXCR, one entry per CDR3 protein. The sample lists some 1.5 million distinct CDR3 sequences, 28% occurring once. Input material: blood. These receptors originate from a woman in her twenties or thirties in good health.

This clonotype was seen many times. The chain combines TRBV29-1 with TRBJ2-1, with D hard to call. The CDR3 length is 12 residues. CDR1 and CDR2 (germline): SQVTM, ANQGSEA. Trimming stripped 1 base from V and 3 bases from J, with 4 bases between. CDR3 sequence: CSVEGDYNEQFF. The CDR3 nucleotides are TGCAGCGTTGAAGGGGACTACAATGAGCAGTTCTTC.

This clonotype was seen a few times. In DNA, the CDR3 is TGTGCCAGCAGTCAGACAGGGAGCTCTGGGGCCAACGTCCTGACTTTC. Protein product: CASSQTGSSGANVLTF. This chain joins TRBV12-3 or TRBV12-4 and TRBJ2-6; 7 nucleotides line up with TRBD1. The CDR3 has 16 residues. Germline trimming cut 5 bases from V and 0 bases from J; bases unmatched to any gene: 4.

The rearrangement joins TRBV5-1 to TRBJ2-4, with D perhaps assigned TRBD1 or TRBD2 (5 bases each). Germline values: CDR1 SGHRS, CDR2 YFSETQ. Trimming took off 5 bases at V and 3 bases at J, with 15 bases between the two ends. The CDR3 spans 15 residues. DNA for the CDR3: TGCGCCAGCAGTTCCGGACCGGGGCGCAAAAACATTCAGTACTTC. This sequence encodes CASSSGPGRKNIQYF. The full variable domain, in which reference TRBV5-1 and TRBJ2-4 provide the parts outside the CDR3, is KAGVTQTPRYLIKTRGQQVTLSCSPISGHRSVSWYQQTPGQGLQFLFEYFSETQRNKGNFPGRFSGRQFSNSRSEMNVSTLELGDSALYLCASSSGPGRKNIQYFGAGTRLSVL.

This clonotype was counted a few times. The chain is built from TRBV20-1 and TRBJ1-4, with TRBD1 matching 10 bases. In germline, CDR1 is DFQATT, CDR2 SNEGSKA (reference sequence). Trimming cost V 5 bases and J 7 bases; bases outside gene matches: 10. The CDR3 runs to 15 residues. In DNA form, the CDR3 reads TGCAGTGCTGGAGCGGGACAGGGGATTGGTGAAAAACTGTTTTTT. It codes for CSAGAGQGIGEKLFF.

This chain links TRBV11-1 with TRBJ2-1; D possibly corresponds to TRBD2 (5 bases). Trimming cost V 1 base and J 6 bases, with 13 bases left between them. The germline V gene encodes CDR1 SGHAT and CDR2 FQDESV (reference sequence). The CDR3 is 15 residues long. CDR3: CASSLVPLASNEQFF. CDR3 nucleotide sequence: TGTGCCAGCAGCTTAGTTCCTCTAGCTAGCAATGAGCAGTTCTTC.

This clonotype has just a few counts. The chain is built from TRBV3-1 and TRBJ1-1; D ambiguous. Germline V CDR1 and CDR2: LGHDT, YNNKEL (reference sequence). Trimming cost V 0 bases and J 7 bases, with 9 bases left between them. This CDR3 region has 13 residues. CDR3: CASSQEGYSEAFF. In nucleotides, the CDR3 is TGTGCCAGCAGCCAAGAAGGGTACAGTGAAGCTTTCTTT.

The gene calls are TRBV6-2 or TRBV6-3 and TRBJ2-7; TRBD2 agrees at 7 bases. The germline V gene encodes CDR1 MNHEY and CDR2 SVGEGT. After removal of 3 bases from V and 6 bases from J, the junction contained 5 bases not matched to a gene. CDR3 length: 13 residues. CDR3 DNA sequence: TGTGCCAGCAGTTATGGACTAGTGGGCGAGCAGTACTTC. The encoded protein is CASSYGLVGEQYF.

This clonotype was observed many times. V gene TRBV6-5 combines with J gene TRBJ2-1; D possibly corresponds to TRBD1 (5 bases). The CDR3 runs 13 residues. CDR1 and CDR2 (germline): MNHEY, SVGAGI. The ends were cut back, 7 bases at V and 5 bases at J, with 12 bases in the middle. The CDR3 region is CASTQGSHNEQFF. The CDR3 nucleotides are TGTGCCAGCACCCAGGGTTCACACAATGAGCAGTTCTTC.

On this clonotype: This may be a read error: a much more frequent sequence differs by one nucleotide. The chain is built from TRBV30 and TRBJ2-7; 8 positions agree with TRBD2. Germline loops: CDR1 GTSNPN, CDR2 SVGIG (reference sequence). The V segment lost 1 base and the J segment 7 bases; nucleotides outside the gene matches: 6. This CDR3 has 13 amino acids. The CDR3 region is CAWSAAGGLEQYF. DNA for the CDR3: TGTGCCTGGAGTGCGGCGGGAGGATTAGAGCAGTACTTC.

Concerning this clonotype itself: A single base separates this from a much larger clone, so it may be a read error. The chain carries TRBV10-3 and TRBJ2-5; D possibly uses TRBD1 or TRBD2 (5 bases each). CDR1 and CDR2 (germline): ENHRY, SYGVKD. V was pared by 8 bases and J by 11 bases, with 21 bases between. The CDR3 length is 13 residues. CDR3 DNA sequence: TGTGCCATCGGCCGGGACCAGATATCGGAGCAGTACTTC. Its protein product is CAIGRDQISEQYF.

The chain combines TRBV2 with TRBJ2-5; 7 nucleotides align to TRBD2. CDR3 length: 14 amino acids. Trimming took 6 bases from V and 5 from J; bases not matched to a gene: 9. Germline V CDR1 and CDR2: SNHLY, FYNNEI. The CDR3 DNA is TGTGCCAGCAGCCGGGGGGACGCGGTGGAGACCCAGTACTTC. It yields the protein CASSRGDAVETQYF.

In its sample, this clonotype was seen a few times. The genes are TRBV6-6 and TRBJ1-1; D not certain. Germline CDR1 reads MNHNY; CDR2 reads SVGAGI (reference sequence). Trimming left V 8 bases short and J 3 bases short, with 10 bases between. This CDR3 comprises 12 residues. The CDR3: CASRPWDTEAFF. DNA of the CDR3: TGTGCCAGCCGTCCGTGGGACACTGAAGCTTTCTTT.

The sample holds many counts of this clonotype. This chain uses TRBV10-3 with TRBJ2-1, with TRBD1 identical over 10 bases. J was trimmed by 6 bases and V by 2 bases; bases with no gene match: 4. The CDR3 consists of 15 residues. Germline CDR1 and CDR2: ENHRY and SYGVKD. In DNA form, the CDR3 reads TGTGCCATCAGTGAGGGGGACAGGGGTTCCAATGAGCAGTTCTTC. Translating gives CAISEGDRGSNEQFF.

The chain links TRBV20-1 to TRBJ1-5; 8 nucleotides align to TRBD1. Germline V gene sequence: CDR1 DFQATT, CDR2 SNEGSKA (reference sequence). V lost 2 bases and J lost 0; bases outside the gene matches: 6. The CDR3 has 16 amino acids. CDR3 nucleotide sequence: TGCAGTGCTAGAAACCGGGACAGGAATAGCAATCAGCCCCAGCATTTT. Translation: CSARNRDRNSNQPQHF.

The rearrangement joins TRBV12-3 or TRBV12-4 to TRBJ1-5; the D is unclear. This CDR3 has 15 residues. Deletions cut 2 bases from V and 4 bases from J, with 12 bases between. CDR3 nucleotide sequence: TGTGCCAGCAGTTTAATGCCCGCGGGGAATCAGCCCCAGCATTTT. It encodes CASSLMPAGNQPQHF.

This clonotype showed up many times. A read error may produce the germline difference seen at one junction end. V and J are TRBV12-3 or TRBV12-4 and TRBJ2-7; 11 positions agree with TRBD2. The CDR3 spans 13 residues. The CDR3 DNA reads as TGCGCCAGCAGGCTAGCGGGAGGCTACGAGCAGTACTTC. Translation: CASRLAGGYEQYF.

This clonotype was seen only a few times. The chain uses TRBV2 and TRBJ1-1, with 7 bases that match TRBD1. Per germline, CDR1 SNHLY and CDR2 FYNNEI. This CDR3 has 13 residues. Trimming removed 6 bases from V and 3 bases from J; junction bases left unmatched: 4. In nucleotides, the CDR3 is TGTGCCAGCAGATATGACAGGGACACTGAAGCTTTCTTT. Translation: CASRYDRDTEAFF. The whole variable domain, remainder taken from reference TRBV2 and TRBJ1-1, is EPEVTQTPSHQVTQMGQEVILRCVPISNHLYFYWYRQILGQKVEFLVSFYNNEISEKSEIFDDQFSVERPDGSNFTLKIRSTKLEDSAMYFCASRYDRDTEAFFGQGTRLTVV.

This clonotype was counted ten times or more. The V and J genes are TRBV29-1 and TRBJ2-1; tentatively, D is TRBD2 (5 bases). The CDR3 spans 14 residues. The germline V and J ends were trimmed by 6 bases and 8 bases, with 20 bases remaining between them. The V gene's germline CDR1 is SQVTM and CDR2 ANQGSEA. CDR3 sequence reads: CSVQTPSEGYEQFF. The CDR3 DNA sequence: TGCAGCGTCCAAACGCCTTCAGAGGGATATGAGCAGTTCTTC.

This clonotype was seen a single time. The J gene is TRBJ2-2, the V gene TRBV5-1, with D perhaps matching TRBD1 (5 bases). The CDR3 has 16 residues. V shed 0 bases and J shed 4 bases, with 13 bases lying between them. Germline V CDR1 and CDR2: SGHRS, YFSETQ. CDR3 bases: TGCGCCAGCAGCTTGGGACAGACTTCGGTCACCGGGGAGCTGTTTTTT. Translation: CASSLGQTSVTGELFF.

This clonotype was seen only a few times. The V call is TRBV6-5, the J call TRBJ2-2; 11 bases are shared with TRBD2. The ends lost 6 bases at V and 0 bases at J; junction bases unmatched: 0. Germline loops: CDR1 MNHEY, CDR2 SVGAGI. CDR3 length equals 15 residues. CDR3 amino acids: CASRLAGANTGELFF. The CDR3 DNA reads as TGTGCCAGCAGACTAGCGGGGGCGAACACCGGGGAGCTGTTTTTT.

The table lists this clonotype with a few counts. V and J are TRBV7-2 and TRBJ2-3; D is possibly TRBD2 (5 bases). V shed 7 bases and J shed 2 bases, with 10 bases lying between them. CDR1 SGHTA and CDR2 FQGNSA come from the germline V gene. The CDR3 has 13 residues. This CDR3 is CASTDSYTDTQYF. The CDR3 nucleotides are TGTGCCAGCACGGACTCCTACACAGATACGCAGTATTTT.

This clonotype came up many times. The J gene is TRBJ2-4, the V gene TRBV4-3; 12 nucleotides align to TRBD2. After removal of 4 bases from V and 2 bases from J, the junction contained 6 bases not matched to a gene. Germline CDR1 reads LGHNA; CDR2 reads YSLEER. CDR3 length equals 17 residues. As DNA, the CDR3 is TGCGCCAGCAGCCCAGCTACTAGCGGGGGGACCAAAAACATTCAGTACTTC. Amino acid sequence: CASSPATSGGTKNIQYF.

The chain employs TRBV7-2 and TRBJ2-1; D is ambiguous. The J call may be in error: the DNA end matches TRBJ2-7 better. The germline V gene has CDR1 SGHTA and CDR2 FQGNSA. CDR3 length equals 14 residues. CDR3: CASSLAGGVDEQYF. The CDR3 DNA is TGTGCCAGCAGCTTAGCGGGCGGAGTCGATGAGCAGTACTTC.

This chain joins TRBV7-2 and TRBJ2-4; D remains unclear. V was clipped by 6 bases and J by 9 bases, with 18 bases between them. Germline lookup yields CDR1 SGHTA and CDR2 FQGNSA. This CDR3 is 14 amino acids long. The CDR3 DNA reads as TGTGCCAGCAGGGAAAACGGGTTTTTGGGCATTCAGTACTTC. Residues: CASRENGFLGIQYF.

This clonotype was found many times. The chain employs TRBV5-1 and TRBJ1-2; 10 positions match TRBD1. Germline V gene sequence: CDR1 SGHRS, CDR2 YFSETQ. The junction had 7 bases not matched to a gene; V was cut back by 1 base and J by 7 bases. The CDR3 has 15 amino acids. The CDR3 is CASSLSDRGLSGYTF. The CDR3 DNA reads as TGCGCCAGCAGCTTGAGCGACAGGGGGCTCTCTGGCTACACCTTC.